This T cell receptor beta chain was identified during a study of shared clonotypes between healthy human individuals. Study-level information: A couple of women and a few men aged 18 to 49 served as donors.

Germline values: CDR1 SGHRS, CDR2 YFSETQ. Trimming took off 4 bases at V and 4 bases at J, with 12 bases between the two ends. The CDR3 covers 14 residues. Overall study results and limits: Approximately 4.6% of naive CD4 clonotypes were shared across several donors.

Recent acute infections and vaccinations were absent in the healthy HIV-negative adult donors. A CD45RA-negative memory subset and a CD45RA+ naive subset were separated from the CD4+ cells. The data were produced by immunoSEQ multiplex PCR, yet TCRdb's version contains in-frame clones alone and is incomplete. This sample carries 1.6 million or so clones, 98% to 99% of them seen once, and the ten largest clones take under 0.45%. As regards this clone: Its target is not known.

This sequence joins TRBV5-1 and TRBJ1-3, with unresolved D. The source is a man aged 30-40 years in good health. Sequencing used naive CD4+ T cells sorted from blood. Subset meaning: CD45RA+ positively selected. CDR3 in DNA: TGCGCCAGCAGCATTGGCACCGACGGAAACACCATATATTTT. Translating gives CASSIGTDGNTIYF.